What follows describes a single TCR beta chain. The antigen it recognizes is unknown. Base-call qualities are not available, and no considerably larger clone is one nucleotide away. In total, roughly 710 healthy bone marrow donors made up the cohort. All cohort members were sampled while nominally healthy, although unrecorded immune exposures were likely present. The donor was CMV seropositive and belonged to the group of about 290 seropositive cohort members. A peripheral blood sample was collected from each donor, and TCR beta sequencing was performed on peripheral blood mononuclear cells. Genomic DNA extraction from the blood cell samples was performed with the Qiagen DNeasy Blood Extraction Kit. The sample originates from a study of cytomegalovirus exposure and HLA in healthy donors listed by TCRdb under 2017. Study-level background: According to an earlier analysis of 450 to 650 of the donors, 150 million to 200 million T cells yielded roughly 110 million unique TCR beta sequences and approximately 300 Gb of sequence data. An early release covering around 630 HLA-typed donors comprised about 310 gigabases of sequencing data and tens of millions of unique TCR sequences. Among the approximately 400 genotyped donors, roughly 80% belonged to the genetic ancestry cluster associated with self-reported Caucasian donors. The study aimed to test whether cataloging public T cell receptors could reveal signatures of past pathogen exposure. Using immunosequencing, the study profiled T cell repertoires from roughly 650 subjects and related those repertoires to cytomegalovirus serostatus. Along with the approximately 620-subject first cohort, a separate validation cohort of more than 90 different subjects was used. High-throughput TCR immunosequencing, statistical association of individual TCRs with disease status, and machine learning were combined to predict cytomegalovirus infection status. To study patterns of TCR occurrence, a later analysis re-analyzed previously published TCR beta repertoires from 500 to 850 donors and added high-resolution HLA genotyping. In the later analysis, no new phenotypic data were used to find candidate immune exposures; instead, reliance was placed on TCR beta sequences and their occurrence across donors. An earlier analysis of several hundred of the donors applied high-throughput TCR beta sequencing to assess whether each TCR beta V gene segment acted as functional or pseudogenic. Donor age, sex, ethnicity and CMV serostatus were compiled alongside the repertoire data. A later genetic analysis took genome-wide SNP genotypes for about 55% of the 666 donors and used that subset as a discovery cohort. All discovery cohort repertoires had been generated on a single sequencing platform. Both class I and class II loci were covered by HLA typing, at four-digit resolution. The number of donors typed differed by locus, with roughly 629-640 for A, B, C, DRB1 and DQB1, around 560 for DQA1, approximately 570 for DPA1, and over 400 for DPB1. A handful of DR-DQ haplotypes were handled as single units for association and clustering because linkage in the cohort was strong. Across about 370 genotyped donors of the cohort, an average of about 200,000 unique TCR beta nucleotide sequences per donor were sequenced, and approximately 17% of those sequences were non-productive.

Study-level results and caveats: Presence/absence analyses assumed roughly uniform sequencing depth across donors, an assumption that may not hold. A later genetic analysis reported fewer N-insertions in productive TCRs among donors in an Asian-associated ancestry cluster than the roughly 700-donor mean. The classifier was reported to diagnose cytomegalovirus status with high specificity and sensitivity in both the original and validation cohorts. Some IMGT-functional V segments, including TRBV6-2 and TRBV6-3, could not be distinguished by the 87-base-pair reads and were therefore excluded. In an earlier analysis of 587 of the donors, most TCR beta V segments appeared in productive rearrangements about 90% or about 30% of the time, broadly matching IMGT annotations. Because counts were too low, roughly 18 rarely observed V segments, including chromosome 9 orphons, were left out of the earlier analysis of roughly 600 of the donors. According to a later analysis, most CMV-associated TCR beta chains appeared to be HLA-restricted, and the HLA associations seemed to be driven largely by CMV exposure. In vitro tests confirmed that a few of the cytomegalovirus-associated TCR beta chains recognize cytomegalovirus antigens. In this cohort, only TCR beta chains were sequenced, and detectable features were limited by the absence of alpha or paired-chain data. At a false discovery rate of 0.05, a later analysis linked 15,000 to 20,000 TCR beta sequences to specific HLA alleles. Because some donors lacked HLA typing at each locus, the association tests relied only on the typed subset. A later analysis found that HLA-associated TCR beta chains were more clonally expanded and had lower generation probabilities than equally common non-associated chains. According to the authors, the approach could potentially be generalized to other disease states and immunological phenotypes. A later genetic analysis associated a missense DCLRE1C variant with V-gene and J-gene trimming of TCR beta chains, and an independent cohort replicated the association. A further reported finding was that TCR beta sequences accurately predicted the HLA-A and HLA-B alleles for most subjects in the first cohort. A cluster of highly shared sequence variants was judged likely to be a technical artifact of the sequencing pipeline. While some public TCRs were present in many individuals, most TCR sequences turned up only very rarely across donors. According to a later analysis, TCR association rates differed among HLA loci, with DRB1 alleles showing the most associated TCRs and HLA-C alleles showing the fewest. When HLA alleles, especially DR and DQ, strongly co-occurred, TCR associations were difficult to assign to individual alleles. A later analysis reported that several top co-occurrence clusters appeared linked to parvovirus B19, influenza, CMV and Epstein-Barr virus. Correlated functional status among segregating V segments might be attributable to linkage disequilibrium, but an unknown experimental factor could not be ruled out. The only immune exposure information available for the cohort was CMV serostatus. In the study, approximately 160 TCR beta chains were listed as associated with cytomegalovirus.

V is shortened by 7 bases, J by 4 bases, and the region joining them spans 19 bases. From cysteine to phenylalanine, the CDR3 is 14 amino acids long. This entry keeps only the CDR3 DNA: 42 bases, framed from base 1. CDR1 and CDR2 were assigned from the germline V gene as SQVTM and ANQGSEA. Library construction relied on the immunoSEQ multiplex PCR assay. A mixture of 60 forward primers for TCR Vbeta segments and 13 reverse primers for TCR Jbeta segments was used in the multiplex PCR. A multiplex PCR assay on genomic DNA amplified the CDR3 region of rearranged TCR beta genes. Amplified TCR beta libraries were sequenced as 87-base-pair reads on the Illumina HiSeq System. The paper's data handling went like this. A later analysis tallied around 87 million unique TCR beta chains across the 666 repertoires, and 10 million to 11 million of those chains were shared by two or more donors. Raw reads were error-corrected and collapsed into unique sequences by a nearest-neighbor algorithm in which closely related sequences were merged to remove PCR and sequencing errors. V, D and J gene segments were assigned by aligning CDR3 sequences to IMGT reference sequences. For a sequence to be retained, a match of at least six nucleotides to both a V gene segment and a J gene segment was required. Rearrangements were called productive when the CDR3 lacked stop codons and stayed in frame with V and J; all others were non-productive. CDR3 was defined by IMGT convention, running from the second conserved V-encoded cysteine to the conserved J-encoded phenylalanine. In an earlier analysis of around 640 of the donors, sequences lacking an unambiguous match to a single V gene segment were excluded. In an earlier analysis of approximately 610 of the donors, V segments were called functional above 56.7% productive rearrangements and were called segregating when the between-donor standard deviation exceeded 5%. A statistical classification framework was developed to diagnose cytomegalovirus status using the catalog of TCR beta chain sequences. In a later analysis, TCR nucleotide sequences were compared against IMGT/GENE-DB human TR gene sequences so that V and J genes could be assigned. A later analysis assigned CDR3 sequences and most-parsimonious VDJ recombination scenarios with the TCRdist pipeline. A later analysis defined each TCR beta chain by its CDR3 amino acid sequence plus V-gene family, and excluded reads lacking a unique V-gene family. As a way to deal with suspected cross-contamination and a sequencing artifact, a later analysis dropped 592 nucleotide sequences that were highly shared and had low generation probability. For each public chain, a later analysis derived a clonal expansion index from normalized ranks of inferred template counts within each repertoire. Generation probabilities in a later analysis came from a VDJ recombination model fitted to out-of-frame rearrangements, and those results were checked against IGoR. A later analysis scored TCR-TCR, TCR-HLA and TCR-CMV co-occurrence with hypergeometric tests, applying a repertoire-size bias correction to TCR pairs. A later analysis estimated false discovery rates by permuting HLA or CMV assignments 20 times. In a later analysis, co-occurring TCRs were grouped using DBSCAN, with TCRdist sequence similarity added in when clustering inside HLA-allele-positive subsets. For co-occurrence clustering, repertoires with fewer than 30,000 or more than 120,000 public chains were excluded, along with roughly 5 repertoires with anomalous nucleotide sharing. Drawn from immuneACCESS, this table holds only the in-frame rearrangements with V and J called that TCRdb kept. Clones are partly lost; checked studies trace under half to an unresolved V gene and leave the rest unexplained. V and J calls and clone size follow that table, whereas D and trimming were derived from the DNA. Present in this sample are about 200,000 clones, 55% to 75% of which were seen just once. The ten largest clones capture around 3% of the sample.

The chain was built from TRBV29-1 and TRBJ1-2, and the D gene may be TRBD1, 5 bases matching. This TCR derives from a middle-aged man in good health and CMV-seropositive. The material sequenced was PBMCs. Read as DNA, the sequence is TGCAGCGCCCACGGGGGGGTGGGAGCCTATGGCTACACCTTC. This encodes CSAHGGVGAYGYTF.